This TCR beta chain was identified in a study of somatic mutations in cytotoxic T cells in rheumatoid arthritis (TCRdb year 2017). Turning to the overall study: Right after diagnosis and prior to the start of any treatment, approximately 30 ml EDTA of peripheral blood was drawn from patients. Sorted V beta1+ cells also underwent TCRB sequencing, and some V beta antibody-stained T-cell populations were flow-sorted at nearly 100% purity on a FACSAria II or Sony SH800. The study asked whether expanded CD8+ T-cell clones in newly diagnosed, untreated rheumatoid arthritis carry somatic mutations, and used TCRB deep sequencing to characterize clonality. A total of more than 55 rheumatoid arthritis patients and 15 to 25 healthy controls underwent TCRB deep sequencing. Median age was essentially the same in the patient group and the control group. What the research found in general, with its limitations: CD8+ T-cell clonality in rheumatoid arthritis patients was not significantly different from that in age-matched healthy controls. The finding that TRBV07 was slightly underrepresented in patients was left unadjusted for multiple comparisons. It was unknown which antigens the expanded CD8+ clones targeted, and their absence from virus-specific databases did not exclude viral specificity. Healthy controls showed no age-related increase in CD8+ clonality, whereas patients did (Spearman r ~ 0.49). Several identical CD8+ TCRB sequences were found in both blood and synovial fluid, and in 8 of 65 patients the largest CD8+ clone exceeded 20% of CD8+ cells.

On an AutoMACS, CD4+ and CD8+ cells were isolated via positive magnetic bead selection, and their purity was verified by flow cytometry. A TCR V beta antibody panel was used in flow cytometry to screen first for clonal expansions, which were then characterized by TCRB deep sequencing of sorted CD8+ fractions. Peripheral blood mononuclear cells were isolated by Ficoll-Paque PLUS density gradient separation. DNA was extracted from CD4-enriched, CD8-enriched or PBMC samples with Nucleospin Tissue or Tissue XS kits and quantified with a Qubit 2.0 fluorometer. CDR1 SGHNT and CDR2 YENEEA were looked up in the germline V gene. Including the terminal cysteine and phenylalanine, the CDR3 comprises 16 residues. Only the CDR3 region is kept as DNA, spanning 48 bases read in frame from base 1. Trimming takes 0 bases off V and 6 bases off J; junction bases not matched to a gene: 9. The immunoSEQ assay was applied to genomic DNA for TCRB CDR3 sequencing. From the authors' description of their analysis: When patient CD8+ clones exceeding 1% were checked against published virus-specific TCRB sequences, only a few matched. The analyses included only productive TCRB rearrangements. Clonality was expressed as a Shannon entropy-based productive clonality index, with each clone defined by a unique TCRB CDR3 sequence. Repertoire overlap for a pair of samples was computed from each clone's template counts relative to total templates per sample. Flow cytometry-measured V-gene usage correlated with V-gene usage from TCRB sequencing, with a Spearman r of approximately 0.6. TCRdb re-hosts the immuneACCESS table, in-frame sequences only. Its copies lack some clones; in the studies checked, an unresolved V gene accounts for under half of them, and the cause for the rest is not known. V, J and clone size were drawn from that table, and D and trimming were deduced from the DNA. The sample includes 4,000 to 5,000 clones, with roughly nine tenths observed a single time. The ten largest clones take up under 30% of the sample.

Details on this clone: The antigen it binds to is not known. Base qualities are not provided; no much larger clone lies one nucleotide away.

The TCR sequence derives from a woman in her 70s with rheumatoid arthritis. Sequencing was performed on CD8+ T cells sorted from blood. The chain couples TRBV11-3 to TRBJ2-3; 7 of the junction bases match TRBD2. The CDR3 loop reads CASSLDDRTRVDTQYF. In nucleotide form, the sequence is TGTGCCAGCAGCTTAGATGACCGGACTAGAGTGGATACGCAGTATTTT.